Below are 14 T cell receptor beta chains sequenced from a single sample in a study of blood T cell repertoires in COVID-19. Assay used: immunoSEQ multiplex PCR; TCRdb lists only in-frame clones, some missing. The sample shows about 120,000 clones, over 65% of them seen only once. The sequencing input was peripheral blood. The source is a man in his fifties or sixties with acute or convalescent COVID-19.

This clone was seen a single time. CDR3 bases: TGTGCCAGCAGTCGAGACAGGGTTTCAGCAGAGACCCAGTACTTC. This sequence encodes CASSRDRVSAETQYF. The chain carries TRBV6-5 and TRBJ2-5; 7 nucleotides align to TRBD1. V trimming: 5 bases; J trimming: 4 bases; junction bases outside the gene matches: 10. The length of the CDR3 is 15 residues. CDR1 and CDR2 (germline): MNHEY, SVGAGI.

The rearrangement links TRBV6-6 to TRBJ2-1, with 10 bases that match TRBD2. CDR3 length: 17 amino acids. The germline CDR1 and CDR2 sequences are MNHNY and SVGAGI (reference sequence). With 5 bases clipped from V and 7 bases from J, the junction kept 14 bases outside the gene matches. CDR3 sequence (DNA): TGTGCCAGCAGTCTCCGGACTAGCGGCCTAGGTGGGAATGAGCAGTTCTTC. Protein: CASSLRTSGLGGNEQFF.

The chain's CDR3 is CASSLGRSTEAFF. The CDR3 DNA follows: TGTGCCAGCAGTTTGGGGAGGAGCACTGAAGCTTTCTTT. The chain combines TRBV12-3 or TRBV12-4 with TRBJ1-1; D not certain. V was shortened by 3 bases and J by 4 bases, with 9 bases between the two germline ends. This CDR3 contains 13 residues.

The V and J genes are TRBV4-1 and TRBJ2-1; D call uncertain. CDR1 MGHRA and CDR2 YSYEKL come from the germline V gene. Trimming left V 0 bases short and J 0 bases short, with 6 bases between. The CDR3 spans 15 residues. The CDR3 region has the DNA TGCGCCAGCAGCCAAGAACAGAGCTCCTACAATGAGCAGTTCTTC. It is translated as CASSQEQSSYNEQFF.

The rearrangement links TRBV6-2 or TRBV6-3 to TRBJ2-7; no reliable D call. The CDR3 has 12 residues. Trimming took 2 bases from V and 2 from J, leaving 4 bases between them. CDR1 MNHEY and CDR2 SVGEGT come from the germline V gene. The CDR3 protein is CASSYPTYEQYF. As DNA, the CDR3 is TGTGCCAGCAGTTACCCTACCTACGAGCAGTACTTC.

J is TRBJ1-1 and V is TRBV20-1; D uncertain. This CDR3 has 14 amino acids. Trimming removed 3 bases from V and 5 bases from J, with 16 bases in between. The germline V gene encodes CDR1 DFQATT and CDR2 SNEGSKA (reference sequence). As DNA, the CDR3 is TGCAGTGCTAGTGTCTCCCCACTTAGTACTGAAGCTTTCTTT. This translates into CSASVSPLSTEAFF.

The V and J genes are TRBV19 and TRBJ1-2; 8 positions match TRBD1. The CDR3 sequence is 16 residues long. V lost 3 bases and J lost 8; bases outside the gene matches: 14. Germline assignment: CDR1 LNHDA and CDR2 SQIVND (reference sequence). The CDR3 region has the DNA TGTGCCAGTAGTATTGGAGGGACAGGATTCTCATACGGCTACACCTTC. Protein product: CASSIGGTGFSYGYTF.

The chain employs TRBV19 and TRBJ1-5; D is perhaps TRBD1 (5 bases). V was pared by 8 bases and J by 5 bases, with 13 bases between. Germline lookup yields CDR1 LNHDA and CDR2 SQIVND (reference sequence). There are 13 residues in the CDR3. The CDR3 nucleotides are TGTGCCAGTTCGAAGACAGTTGATCAGCCCCAGCATTTT. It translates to CASSKTVDQPQHF.

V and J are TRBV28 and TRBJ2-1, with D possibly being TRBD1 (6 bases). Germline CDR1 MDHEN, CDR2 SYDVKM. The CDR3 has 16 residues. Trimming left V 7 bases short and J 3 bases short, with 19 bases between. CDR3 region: CASILTGPSIYNEQFF. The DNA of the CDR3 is TGTGCCAGCATCCTGACAGGCCCCTCGATCTACAATGAGCAGTTCTTC.

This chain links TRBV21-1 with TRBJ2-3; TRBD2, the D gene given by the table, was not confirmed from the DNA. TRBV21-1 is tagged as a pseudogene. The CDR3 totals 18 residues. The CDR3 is CASSKSPGLAGAQDTQYF. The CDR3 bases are TGTGCCAGCAGCAAATCCCCGGGACTAGCGGGAGCGCAAGATACGCAGTATTTT.

This chain's CDR3 is CASSRQGRDEQFF. The DNA for the CDR3 is TGTGCCAGCAGCAGACAGGGGAGGGATGAGCAGTTCTTC. This rearrangement joins TRBV6-5 to TRBJ2-1, with D possibly being TRBD1 (8 bases). CDR3 length: 13 residues. V lost 6 bases and J lost 8, with 14 bases in between. Germline lookup yields CDR1 MNHEY and CDR2 SVGAGI.

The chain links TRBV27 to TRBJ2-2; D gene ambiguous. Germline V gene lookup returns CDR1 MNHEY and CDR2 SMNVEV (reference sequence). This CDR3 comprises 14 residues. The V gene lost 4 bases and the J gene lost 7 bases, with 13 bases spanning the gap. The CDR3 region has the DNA TGTGCCAGCAGTTCAGGCGCATGGCTCGGGGAGCTGTTTTTT. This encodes CASSSGAWLGELFF.

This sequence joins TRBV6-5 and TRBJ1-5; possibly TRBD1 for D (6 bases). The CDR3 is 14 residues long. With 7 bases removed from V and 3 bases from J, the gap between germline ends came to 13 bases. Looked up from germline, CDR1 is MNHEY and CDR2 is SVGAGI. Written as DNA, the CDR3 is TGTGCCAGCAACTCCGGACAGATCAATCAGCCCCAGCATTTT. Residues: CASNSGQINQPQHF.

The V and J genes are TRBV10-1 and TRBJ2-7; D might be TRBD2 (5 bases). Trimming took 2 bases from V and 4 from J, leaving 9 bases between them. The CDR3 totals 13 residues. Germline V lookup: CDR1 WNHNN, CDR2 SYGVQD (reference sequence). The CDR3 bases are TGCGCCAGCAGTGAGGCCCCGGGGTACGAGCAGTACTTC. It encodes CASSEAPGYEQYF.